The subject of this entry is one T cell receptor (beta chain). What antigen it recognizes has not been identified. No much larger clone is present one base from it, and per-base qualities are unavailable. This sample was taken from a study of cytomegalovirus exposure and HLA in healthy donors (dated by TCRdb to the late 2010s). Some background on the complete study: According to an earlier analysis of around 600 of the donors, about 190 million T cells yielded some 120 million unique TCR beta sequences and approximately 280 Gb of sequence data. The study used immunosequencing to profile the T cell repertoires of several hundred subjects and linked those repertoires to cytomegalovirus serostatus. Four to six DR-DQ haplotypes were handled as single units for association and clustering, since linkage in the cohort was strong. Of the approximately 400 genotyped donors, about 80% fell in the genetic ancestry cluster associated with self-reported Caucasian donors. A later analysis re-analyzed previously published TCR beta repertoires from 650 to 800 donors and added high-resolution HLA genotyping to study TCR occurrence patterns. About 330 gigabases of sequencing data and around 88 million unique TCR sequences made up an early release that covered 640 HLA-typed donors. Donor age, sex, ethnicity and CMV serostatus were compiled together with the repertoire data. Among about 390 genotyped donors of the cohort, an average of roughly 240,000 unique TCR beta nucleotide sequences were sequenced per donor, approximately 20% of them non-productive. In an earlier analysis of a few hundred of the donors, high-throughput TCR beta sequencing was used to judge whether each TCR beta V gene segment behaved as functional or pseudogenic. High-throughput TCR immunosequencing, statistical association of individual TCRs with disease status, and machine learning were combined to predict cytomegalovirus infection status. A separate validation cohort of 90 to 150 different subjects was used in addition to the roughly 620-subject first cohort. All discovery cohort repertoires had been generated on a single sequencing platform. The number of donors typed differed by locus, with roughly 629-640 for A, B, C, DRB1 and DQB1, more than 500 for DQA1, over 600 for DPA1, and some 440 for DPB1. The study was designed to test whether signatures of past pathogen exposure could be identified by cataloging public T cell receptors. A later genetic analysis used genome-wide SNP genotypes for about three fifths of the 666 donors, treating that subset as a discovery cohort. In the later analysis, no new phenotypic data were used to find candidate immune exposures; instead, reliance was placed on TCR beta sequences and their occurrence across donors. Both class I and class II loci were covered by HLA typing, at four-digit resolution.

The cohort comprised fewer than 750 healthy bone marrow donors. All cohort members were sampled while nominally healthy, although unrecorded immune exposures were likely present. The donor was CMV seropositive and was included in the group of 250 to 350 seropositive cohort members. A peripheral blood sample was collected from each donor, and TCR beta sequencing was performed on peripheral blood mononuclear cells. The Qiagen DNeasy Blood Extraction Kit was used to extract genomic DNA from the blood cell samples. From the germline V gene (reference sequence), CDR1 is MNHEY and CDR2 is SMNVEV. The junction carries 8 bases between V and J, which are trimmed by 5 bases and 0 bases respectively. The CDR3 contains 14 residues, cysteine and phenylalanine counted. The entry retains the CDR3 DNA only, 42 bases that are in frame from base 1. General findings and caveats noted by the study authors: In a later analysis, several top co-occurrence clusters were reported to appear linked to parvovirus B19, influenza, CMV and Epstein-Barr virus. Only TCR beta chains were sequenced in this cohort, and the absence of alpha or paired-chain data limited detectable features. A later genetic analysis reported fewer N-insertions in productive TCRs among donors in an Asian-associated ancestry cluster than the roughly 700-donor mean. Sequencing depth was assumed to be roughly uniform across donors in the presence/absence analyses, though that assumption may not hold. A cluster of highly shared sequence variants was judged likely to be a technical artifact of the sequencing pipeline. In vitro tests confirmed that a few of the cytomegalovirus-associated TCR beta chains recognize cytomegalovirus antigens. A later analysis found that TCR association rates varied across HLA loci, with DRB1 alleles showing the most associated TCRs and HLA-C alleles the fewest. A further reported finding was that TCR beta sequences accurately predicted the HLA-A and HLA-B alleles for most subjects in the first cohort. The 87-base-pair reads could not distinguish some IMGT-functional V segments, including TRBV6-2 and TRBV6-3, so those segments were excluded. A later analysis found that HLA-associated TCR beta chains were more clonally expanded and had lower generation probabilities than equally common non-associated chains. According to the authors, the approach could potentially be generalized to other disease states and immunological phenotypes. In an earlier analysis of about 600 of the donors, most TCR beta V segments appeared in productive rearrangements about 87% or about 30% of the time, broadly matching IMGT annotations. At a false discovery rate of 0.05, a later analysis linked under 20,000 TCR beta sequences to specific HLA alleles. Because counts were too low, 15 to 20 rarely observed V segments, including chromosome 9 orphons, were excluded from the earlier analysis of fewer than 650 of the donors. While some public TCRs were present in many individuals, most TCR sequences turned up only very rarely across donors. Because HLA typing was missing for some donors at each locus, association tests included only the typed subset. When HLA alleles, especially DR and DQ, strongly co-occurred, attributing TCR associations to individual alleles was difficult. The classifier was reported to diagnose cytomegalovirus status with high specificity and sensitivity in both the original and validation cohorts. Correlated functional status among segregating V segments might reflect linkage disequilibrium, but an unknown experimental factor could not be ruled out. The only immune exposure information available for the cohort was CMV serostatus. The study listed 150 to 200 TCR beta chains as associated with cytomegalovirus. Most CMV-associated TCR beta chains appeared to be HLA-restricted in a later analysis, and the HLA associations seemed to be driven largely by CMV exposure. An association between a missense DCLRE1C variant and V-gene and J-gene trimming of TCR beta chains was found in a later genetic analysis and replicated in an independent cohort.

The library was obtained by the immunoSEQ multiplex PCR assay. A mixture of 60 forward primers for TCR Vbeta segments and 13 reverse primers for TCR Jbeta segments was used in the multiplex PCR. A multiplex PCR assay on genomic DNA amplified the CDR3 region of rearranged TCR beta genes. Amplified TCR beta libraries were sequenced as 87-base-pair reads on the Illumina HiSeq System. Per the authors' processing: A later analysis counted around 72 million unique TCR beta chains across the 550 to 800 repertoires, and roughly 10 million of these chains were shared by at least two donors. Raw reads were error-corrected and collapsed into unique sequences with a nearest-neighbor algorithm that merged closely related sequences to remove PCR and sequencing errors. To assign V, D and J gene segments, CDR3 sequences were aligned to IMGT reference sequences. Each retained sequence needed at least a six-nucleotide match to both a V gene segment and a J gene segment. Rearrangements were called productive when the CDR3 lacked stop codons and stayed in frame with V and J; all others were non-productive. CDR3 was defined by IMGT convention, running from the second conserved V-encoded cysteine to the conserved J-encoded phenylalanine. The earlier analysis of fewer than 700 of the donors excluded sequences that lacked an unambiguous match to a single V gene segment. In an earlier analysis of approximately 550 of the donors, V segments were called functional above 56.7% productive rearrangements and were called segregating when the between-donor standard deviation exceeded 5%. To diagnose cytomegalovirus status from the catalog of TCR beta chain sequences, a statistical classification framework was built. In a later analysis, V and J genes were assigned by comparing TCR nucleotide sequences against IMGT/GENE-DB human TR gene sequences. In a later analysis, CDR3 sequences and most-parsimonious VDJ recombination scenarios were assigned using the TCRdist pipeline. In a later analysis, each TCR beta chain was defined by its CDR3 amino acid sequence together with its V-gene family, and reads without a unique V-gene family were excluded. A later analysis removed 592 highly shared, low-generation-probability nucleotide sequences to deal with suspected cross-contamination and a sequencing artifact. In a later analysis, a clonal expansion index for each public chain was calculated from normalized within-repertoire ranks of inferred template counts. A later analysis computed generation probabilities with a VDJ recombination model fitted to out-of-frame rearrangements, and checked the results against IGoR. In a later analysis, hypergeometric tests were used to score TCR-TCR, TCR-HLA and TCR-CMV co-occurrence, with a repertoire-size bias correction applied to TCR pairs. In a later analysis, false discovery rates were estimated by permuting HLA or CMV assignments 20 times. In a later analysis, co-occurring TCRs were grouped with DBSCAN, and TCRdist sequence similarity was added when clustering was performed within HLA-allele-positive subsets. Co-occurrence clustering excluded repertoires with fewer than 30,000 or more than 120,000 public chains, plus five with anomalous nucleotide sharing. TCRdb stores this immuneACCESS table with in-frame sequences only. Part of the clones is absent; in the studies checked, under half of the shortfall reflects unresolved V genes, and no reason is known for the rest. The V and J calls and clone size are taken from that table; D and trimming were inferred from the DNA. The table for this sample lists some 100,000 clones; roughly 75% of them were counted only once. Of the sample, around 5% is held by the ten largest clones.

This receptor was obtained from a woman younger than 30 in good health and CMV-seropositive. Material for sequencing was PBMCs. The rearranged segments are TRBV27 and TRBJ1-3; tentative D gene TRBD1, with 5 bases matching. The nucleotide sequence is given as TGTGCCAGCAGTGGGGCGGACTCTGGAAACACCATATATTTT. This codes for CASSGADSGNTIYF.